This TCR beta chain was found in a study of cytomegalovirus exposure and HLA in healthy donors. Of note for this clone: What it recognizes is unknown.

Trimming took 4 bases from V and 0 from J, leaving 6 bases between them. This CDR3 has 13 residues. Germline V CDR1 and CDR2: MNHEY, SMNVEV (reference sequence). Points from the study as a whole: Previous analysis showed most TCR beta V segments were productive about 87% or about 30% of the time. V- and J-gene trimming of TCR beta was linked (in a later analysis) to a missense DCLRE1C variant. Certain indistinguishable V segments, among them TRBV6-2 and TRBV6-3, were excluded.

The study ran its PCR with 60 Vbeta and 13 Jbeta primers. The assay was immunoSEQ multiplex PCR, and TCRdb's table has in-frame clones only and misses some. The data hold roughly 130,000 clones, with 75% to 90% observed a single time. This receptor was obtained from a man between 35 and 55 years old in good health and CMV-seronegative. Sequenced sample: PBMCs. V is TRBV27 and J is TRBJ1-1; perhaps TRBD1 as D (5 bases). CDR3 DNA: TGTGCCAGCAGTTCAGGGTTGAACACTGAAGCTTTCTTT. Translating gives CASSSGLNTEAFF.